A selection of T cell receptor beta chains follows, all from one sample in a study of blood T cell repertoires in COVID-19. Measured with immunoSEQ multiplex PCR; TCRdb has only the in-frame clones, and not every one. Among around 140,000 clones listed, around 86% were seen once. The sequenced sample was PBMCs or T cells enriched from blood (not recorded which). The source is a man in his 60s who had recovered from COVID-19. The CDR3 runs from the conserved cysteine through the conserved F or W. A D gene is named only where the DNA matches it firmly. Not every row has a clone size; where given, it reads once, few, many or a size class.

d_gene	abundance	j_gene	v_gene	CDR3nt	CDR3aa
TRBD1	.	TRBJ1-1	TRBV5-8	TGTGCCAGCAGCAACCGGGACAGAGAAGCTTTCTTT	CASSNRDREAFF
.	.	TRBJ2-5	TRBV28	TGTGCCAGCAGTTTAGGTGGCGCCAGGGACATTTCGGACCAGTACTTC	CASSLGGARDISDQYF
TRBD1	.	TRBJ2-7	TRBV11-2	TGTGCCAGCAGCCCGGCGGCAGGGGGCGGGTACGAGCAGTACTTC	CASSPAAGGGYEQYF
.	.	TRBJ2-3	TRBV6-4	TGTGCCAGCAGTGCGAGTCCGATCGTCGCGGGGACCTTTAGCACAGATACGCAGTATTTT	CASSASPIVAGTFSTDTQYF
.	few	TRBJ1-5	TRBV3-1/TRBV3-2	TGTGCCAGCAGCCAATCAGTCACGAACAATCAGCCCCAGCATTTT	CASSQSVTNNQPQHF
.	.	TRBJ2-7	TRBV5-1	TGCGCCAGCAGCATGACAGGCCCCTACGAGCAGTACTTC	CASSMTGPYEQYF
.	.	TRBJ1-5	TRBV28	TGTGCCAGCAGTCTTCGACAGTTTCGCAATCAGCCCCAGCATTTT	CASSLRQFRNQPQHF
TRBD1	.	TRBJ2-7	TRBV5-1	TGCGCCAGCAGCGGAGAAACAGGGGCGCGAGAGCAGTACTTC	CASSGETGAREQYF
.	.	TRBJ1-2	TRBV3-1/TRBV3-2	TGTGCCAGCAGCCAAGATACTAGGAGCTATGGCTACACCTTC	CASSQDTRSYGYTF
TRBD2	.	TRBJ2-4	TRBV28	TGTGCCAGCAGTTCCCCCCCCGCTAGCGGGGTTCAGTACTTC	CASSSPPASGVQYF
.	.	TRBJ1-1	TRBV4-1	TGCGCCAGCAGCCAGGATCCACAGGGTTGGGCTGAAGCTTTCTTT	CASSQDPQGWAEAFF
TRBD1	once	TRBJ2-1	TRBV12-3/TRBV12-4	TGTGCCAGCAGTCCGAGGCAGGGGGCTGAGCAGTTCTTC	CASSPRQGAEQFF
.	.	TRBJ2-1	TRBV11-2	TGTGCCAGCAGGCCTGGGCCAGCTCAGGAGCAGTTCTTC	CASRPGPAQEQFF
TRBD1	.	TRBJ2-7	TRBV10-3	TGTGCCATCAGTGAGAGCGACAGGGGATCCTACGAGCAGTACTTC	CAISESDRGSYEQYF
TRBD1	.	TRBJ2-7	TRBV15	TGTGCCACCAGCAGAGATCCCCCAGGACAGGGAGCCTACGAGCAGTACTTC	CATSRDPPGQGAYEQYF
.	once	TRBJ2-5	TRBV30	TGTGCCTGGAGTACAGGGATATTAGGGACCCAGTACTTC	CAWSTGILGTQYF
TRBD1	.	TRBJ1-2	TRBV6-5	TGTGCCAGCAGTTACTTCAGGGGGTCCGGCTATGGCTACACCTTC	CASSYFRGSGYGYTF
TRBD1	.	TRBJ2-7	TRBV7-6	TGTGCCAGCAGCCTAGGACAGGAGAAGGTCCAGTACTTC	CASSLGQEKVQYF
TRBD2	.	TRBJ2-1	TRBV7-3	TGTGCCAGCAGCTTACTAGCGGGGTACAATGAGCAGTTCTTC	CASSLLAGYNEQFF
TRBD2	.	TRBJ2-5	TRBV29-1	TGCAGCGTTGAAGGGACTAGCGGGACCCAAGAGACCCAGTACTTC	CSVEGTSGTQETQYF
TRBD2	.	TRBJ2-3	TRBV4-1	TGCGCCAGCAGCCAACGATCCCGAGCGGGAGGGACAGATACGCAGTATTTT	CASSQRSRAGGTDTQYF
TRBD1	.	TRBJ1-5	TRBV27	TGTGCCAGCAAAGGGACAGGCGGAAGCAATCAGCCCCAGCATTTT	CASKGTGGSNQPQHF
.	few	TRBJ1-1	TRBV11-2	TGTGCCAGCAGCTTCTCCGGGGGAGCCTTCTTTCTGAACACTGAAGCTTTCTTT	CASSFSGGAFFLNTEAFF
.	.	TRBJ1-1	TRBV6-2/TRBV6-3	TGTGCCAGCAGTTACTCCAGGAACACTGAAGCTTTCTTT	CASSYSRNTEAFF
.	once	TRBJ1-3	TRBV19	TGTGCCAGTGCACCGCCTAACTCTGGAAACACCATATATTTT	CASAPPNSGNTIYF
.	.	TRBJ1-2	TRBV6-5	TGTGCCAGCAGTTGGGGGCCTGCTTATGGCTACACCTTC	CASSWGPAYGYTF
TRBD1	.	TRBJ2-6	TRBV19	TGTGCCAGTAGTACCACAGGGGTCGGGGCCAACGTCCTGACTTTC	CASSTTGVGANVLTF
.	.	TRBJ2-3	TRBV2	TGTGCCAGCAGGTCTAGCACAGATACGCAGTATTTT	CASRSSTDTQYF
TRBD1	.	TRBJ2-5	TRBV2	TGTGCCAGCACCTTTACAGGGGCCAACTTCCAAGAGACCCAGTACTTC	CASTFTGANFQETQYF
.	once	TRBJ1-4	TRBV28	TGTGCCAGCAGTTTATCCAGGGAGGGGAGGAAACTGTTTTTT	CASSLSREGRKLFF
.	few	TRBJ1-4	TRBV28	TGTGCTGCCGGGGATAATGAAAAACTGTTTTTT	CAAGDNEKLFF
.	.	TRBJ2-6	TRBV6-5	TGTGCCAGCAGTCCGCAGGGGACTGGGGCCAACGTCCTGACTTTC	CASSPQGTGANVLTF
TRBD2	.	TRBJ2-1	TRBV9	TGTGCCAGCAGCGTAGCTACGGCAGTTAGCGGGTTACCACACAATGAGCAGTTCTTC	CASSVATAVSGLPHNEQFF
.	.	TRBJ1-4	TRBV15	TGTGCCACCAGCAGAGCGGCGGCCCGTAACGAAAAACTGTTTTTT	CATSRAAARNEKLFF
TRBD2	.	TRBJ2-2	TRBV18	TGTGCCAGCTCACCCCCGATAGGACTAGCGGGAGACGAGAGCACCGGGGAGCTGTTTTTT	CASSPPIGLAGDESTGELFF
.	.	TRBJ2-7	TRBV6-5	TGTGCCAGCAGTTACGCAGGGATCAACTACGAGCAGTACTTC	CASSYAGINYEQYF
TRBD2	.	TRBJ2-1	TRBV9	TGTGCCAGCAGCGTAGTAGGTAGCGGGAGCAGCAATGAGCAGTTCTTC	CASSVVGSGSSNEQFF
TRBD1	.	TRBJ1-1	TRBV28	TGTGCCAGCAGATACCCGGGACAGGGGAACACTGAAGCTTTCTTT	CASRYPGQGNTEAFF
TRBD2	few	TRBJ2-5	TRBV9	TGTGCCAGCAGCCCCCGGGAGGGAAAGACCCAGTACTTC	CASSPREGKTQYF
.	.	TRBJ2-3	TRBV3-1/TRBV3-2	TGTGCCAGCAGCCAACAGGGGACAGATACGCAGTATTTT	CASSQQGTDTQYF
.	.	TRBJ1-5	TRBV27	TGTGCCAGCAGTTCCCAGGGCTACCAGCCCCAGCATTTT	CASSSQGYQPQHF
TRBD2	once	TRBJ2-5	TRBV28	TGTGCCAGCAGCGCGCCGGGACTAGCGGAAGAGACCCAGTACTTC	CASSAPGLAEETQYF
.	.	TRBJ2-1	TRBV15	TGTGCCACCAGCAGAGGACAGTACAATGAGCAGTTCTTC	CATSRGQYNEQFF
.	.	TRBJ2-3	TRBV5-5	TGTGCCAGCAACATCAGGGTAGATACGCAGTATTTT	CASNIRVDTQYF
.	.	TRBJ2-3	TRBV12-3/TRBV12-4	TGTGCCAGCAGTCAGCGGGATACGCAGTATTTT	CASSQRDTQYF
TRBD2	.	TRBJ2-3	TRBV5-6	TGTGCCAGCAGCACCTACGGGACTAGCGGGGACACAGATACGCAGTATTTT	CASSTYGTSGDTDTQYF
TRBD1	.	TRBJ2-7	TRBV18	TGTGCCAGCTCACCCGGGACAGGGGGCGAGCAGTACTTC	CASSPGTGGEQYF
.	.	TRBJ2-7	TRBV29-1	TGCAGCGTTGAAGGTGGCCAGAACTACGAGCAGTACTTC	CSVEGGQNYEQYF
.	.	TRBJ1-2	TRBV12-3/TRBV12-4	TGTGCCAGCAGTTTTCGGGATAACTATGGCTACACCTTC	CASSFRDNYGYTF
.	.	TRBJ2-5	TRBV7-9	TGTGCCAGTAGACAGTCCCAAGAGACCCAGTACTTC	CASRQSQETQYF
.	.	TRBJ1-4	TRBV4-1	TGCGCCAGCAGCCAAGAACGGGAGGAGAAACTGTTTTTT	CASSQEREEKLFF
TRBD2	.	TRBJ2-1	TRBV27	TGTGCCAGCACCAGCGGGAGATATGAGCAGTTCTTC	CASTSGRYEQFF
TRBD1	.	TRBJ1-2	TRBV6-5	TGTGCCAGCAGGGGGACAGGCGTCTATGGCTACACCTTC	CASRGTGVYGYTF
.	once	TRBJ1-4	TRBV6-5	TGTGCCAGCAGTAGGATGTGGGGGGACGGCGAAAAACTGTTTTTT	CASSRMWGDGEKLFF
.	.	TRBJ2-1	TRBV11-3	TGTGCCAGCAGCTTAACCGCGGATTCCTACAATGAGCAGTTCTTC	CASSLTADSYNEQFF
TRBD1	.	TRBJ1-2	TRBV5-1	TGCGCCAGCAGCTTGGTTCGCGACAGGGGGTCCGATGGCTACACCTTC	CASSLVRDRGSDGYTF
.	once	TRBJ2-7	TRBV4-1	TGCGCCAGCAGCTCCCGACAGGTTCCCTACGAGCAGTACTTC	CASSSRQVPYEQYF
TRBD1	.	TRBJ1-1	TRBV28	TGTGCCAGCAGTTTAATATCGGGACAGGGGAACACTGAAGCTTTCTTT	CASSLISGQGNTEAFF
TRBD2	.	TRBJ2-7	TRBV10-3	TGTGCCATCAGTGAGACGGGAGGGGGAACTCAGTACTTC	CAISETGGGTQYF
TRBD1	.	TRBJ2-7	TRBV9	TGTGCCAGCAGCCCAGGGGGAAGCTCCTACGAGCAGTACTTC	CASSPGGSSYEQYF